This T cell receptor beta chain was sequenced in a study of long-term antiretroviral therapy in people with HIV. Whole-study findings and limits: Post-treatment diversity went higher with ART but stayed below transplant donor controls. Clonal populations expanded prior to ART predominated within the repertoire at all time points.

It was version v3.0 of the immunoSEQ assay that was run at survey level. Sequenced by immunoSEQ multiplex PCR; TCRdb stores in-frame clones only, minus some. The table lists 9,500 to 15,000 clones, under 85% of them singletons. Per the germline V gene, CDR1 is LNHDA and CDR2 is SQIVND (reference sequence). V gave up 3 bases and J gave up 2 bases, with 11 bases separating them. The length of the CDR3 is 15 residues. Regarding this clone: The antigen is unknown.

Treatment for every participant with HIV took place in the United States. This sequence originates from a man in his forties or fifties with HIV. This chain connects TRBV19 to TRBJ2-1, with TRBD2 as a possible D gene (6 bases). Sequenced material: unsorted PBMCs, taken 3.4 years after starting antiretroviral therapy. CDR3 sequence reads: CASSIRGTTYNEQFF. The CDR3 DNA sequence: TGTGCCAGTAGTATTCGCGGGACCACCTACAATGAGCAGTTCTTC.